The present entry profiles one T cell receptor (beta chain) with its context. The antigen is unknown. The data belong to a study of T cell responses to AZD1222 COVID-19 vaccine. Study-level findings and limits: Receipt of two AZD1222 doses was followed by a rise in Spike-specific TCR breadth and depth. Clonal diversity was possibly underestimated; the donors were predominantly white British and more often female.

V gave up 0 bases and J gave up 0 bases; unmatched junction bases: 6. Germline V lookup: CDR1 SGHKS, CDR2 YYEKEE (reference sequence). The CDR3 runs to 16 residues. Only in-frame clones appear in the TCRdb table, and some are missing; sequencing was by immunoSEQ multiplex PCR. This table has 100,000 to 120,000 clones, approximately 89% appearing once. The input for sequencing was peripheral blood, taken 28 days after the second AZD1222 dose. This receptor was taken from an adult who received the AZD1222 COVID-19 vaccine. The rearrangement uses TRBV5-5 and TRBJ2-7, with 7 bases lining up with TRBD1. The CDR3 DNA reads TGTGCCAGCAGCTTGGCGGGACAGCCGAGCTCCTACGAGCAGTACTTC. Its protein is CASSLAGQPSSYEQYF.